This T cell receptor beta chain was captured by sequencing in a study of cytomegalovirus exposure and HLA in healthy donors. This clone was found a few times. As yet, its antigen is unknown. Study-wide findings and caveats: The study put 150 to 200 TCR beta chains on its list as cytomegalovirus-associated. Earlier analysis looked at TCR beta V segments, and most were productive about 87% or about 30% of the time. The authors reported that TCR beta sequences could predict HLA-A and HLA-B alleles. These predictions were accurate for most subjects in the first cohort. Within a later analysis, the majority of CMV-associated TCR beta chains appeared HLA-restricted.

Use of 60 Vbeta and 13 Jbeta primers characterized the PCR. Profiled with immunoSEQ multiplex PCR; TCRdb holds only in-frame clones, not every one. Altogether some 180,000 clones are present, roughly 9.4% being singletons, with the ten largest covering 1% to 1.5%. Sequencing was done on a sample of PBMCs. The TCR was taken from a woman aged 30 to 39 in good health and CMV-seropositive.

The CDR3 sequence is CASGLAQGVTEAFF. CDR3 in DNA: TGTGCTAGTGGTTTGGCACAGGGGGTCACTGAAGCTTTCTTT. The V and J genes are TRBV12-5 and TRBJ1-1; 8 bases agree with TRBD1. V was pared by 1 base and J by 4 bases, with 2 bases of the junction left unmatched. The CDR3 consists of 14 residues. From germline, CDR1 is LGHNT and CDR2 FRNRAP.